This paragraph reports one TCR beta chain. The CDR3 loop spans 13 amino acids. CDR1 and CDR2 (germline): ENHRY, SYGVKD. V lost 4 bases to trimming and J lost 6 bases, with 9 bases between them. Here immunoSEQ multiplex PCR was the method, and the copy in TCRdb shows in-frame clones only, minus some. The sample has some 50,000 clones, approximately 95% seen once. The data were obtained in a study of T cell changes during pregnancy in multiple sclerosis. The origin of this receptor is a female donor with multiple sclerosis, enrolled in a pregnancy study. This chain joins TRBV10-3 and TRBJ1-4; possible D gene TRBD1, 5 bases. The material was CD8+ T cells from peripheral blood mononuclear cells, obtained in the first trimester of pregnancy. As DNA, the CDR3 is TGTGCCATCAGTGGGGGCTCGGATGAAAAACTGTTTTTT. Its translation is CAISGGSDEKLFF.